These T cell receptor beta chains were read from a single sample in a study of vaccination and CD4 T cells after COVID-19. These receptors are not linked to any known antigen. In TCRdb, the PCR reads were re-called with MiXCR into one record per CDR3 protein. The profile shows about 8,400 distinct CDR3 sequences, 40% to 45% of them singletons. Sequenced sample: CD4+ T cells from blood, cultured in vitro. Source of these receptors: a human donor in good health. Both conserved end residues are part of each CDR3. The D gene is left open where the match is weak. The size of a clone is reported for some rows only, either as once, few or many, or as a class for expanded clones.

CDR3 protein: CASSLDLAPNSPLHF
CDR3 DNA: TGTGCCAGCAGCTTAGACCTAGCTCCAAATTCACCCCTCCACTTT
J gene: TRBJ1-6
clone size: few
V gene: TRBV7-6
D gene: -

CDR3 protein: CASSQEIVTEAFF
CDR3 DNA: TGTGCCAGCAGCCAAGAGATCGTGACTGAAGCTTTCTTT
J gene: TRBJ1-1
clone size: -
V gene: TRBV14
D gene: -

CDR3 protein: CASSLVGGDPGDTQYF
CDR3 DNA: TGTGCCAGCAGCTTAGTGGGGGGTGATCCGGGAGATACGCAGTATTTT
J gene: TRBJ2-3
clone size: -
V gene: TRBV7-2
D gene: -

CDR3 protein: CASRPGTLEFYQYF
CDR3 DNA: TGTGCCAGTAGACCCGGGACACTCGAGTTTTATCAGTACTTC
J gene: TRBJ2-4
clone size: -
V gene: TRBV19
D gene: -

CDR3 protein: CASSLGDRGRLSYEQYF
CDR3 DNA: TGTGCCAGCAGTTTAGGGGACAGGGGGCGCTTATCCTACGAGCAGTACTTC
J gene: TRBJ2-7
clone size: -
V gene: TRBV27
D gene: TRBD1

CDR3 protein: CASNEQGTEAFF
CDR3 DNA: TGTGCCAGCAACGAACAGGGAACTGAAGCTTTCTTT
J gene: TRBJ1-1
clone size: -
V gene: TRBV5-4
D gene: -

CDR3 protein: CSARDTLRSAGARGETQYF
CDR3 DNA: TGCAGTGCTAGAGATACTCTTCGCTCGGCGGGGGCCCGAGGGGAGACCCAGTACTTC
J gene: TRBJ2-5
clone size: -
V gene: TRBV20-1
D gene: -

CDR3 protein: CAISEPPGRLNTEAFF
CDR3 DNA: TGTGCCATCAGTGAGCCCCCCGGCAGGCTGAACACTGAAGCTTTCTTT
J gene: TRBJ1-1
clone size: -
V gene: TRBV10-3
D gene: -

CDR3 protein: CASSSNPDRALANSPLHF
CDR3 DNA: TGTGCCAGCAGCTCGAATCCAGACAGGGCACTCGCTAATTCACCCCTCCACTTT
J gene: TRBJ1-6
clone size: -
V gene: TRBV11-2
D gene: TRBD1

CDR3 protein: CSAQGLDYGYTF
CDR3 DNA: TGCAGTGCTCAGGGGTTGGACTATGGCTACACCTTC
J gene: TRBJ1-2
clone size: few
V gene: TRBV20-1
D gene: -

CDR3 protein: CASSKRGRDTQYF
CDR3 DNA: TGTGCCAGCAGCAAACGGGGGCGGGATACGCAGTATTTT
J gene: TRBJ2-3
clone size: few
V gene: TRBV11-3
D gene: -

CDR3 protein: CASSLAQSTPVIF
CDR3 DNA: TGTGCCAGCAGCTTAGCTCAGAGCACCCCGGTGATTTTT
J gene: TRBJ1-4
clone size: -
V gene: TRBV11-2
D gene: -

CDR3 protein: CASSLGGAPGDTIYF
CDR3 DNA: TGTGCCAGCAGCTTAGGAGGGGCGCCGGGGGACACCATATATTTT
J gene: TRBJ1-3
clone size: -
V gene: TRBV7-7
D gene: -

CDR3 protein: CASSRGQRIASNTGELFF
CDR3 DNA: TGTGCCAGCAGTCGGGGACAGCGCATCGCGTCGAACACCGGGGAGCTGTTTTTT
J gene: TRBJ2-2
clone size: -
V gene: TRBV28
D gene: TRBD1

CDR3 protein: CASSFNFHLRGPYEQYF
CDR3 DNA: TGTGCCAGCAGCTTTAATTTCCACCTCAGGGGTCCCTACGAGCAGTACTTC
J gene: TRBJ2-7
clone size: -
V gene: TRBV12-3/TRBV12-4
D gene: -

CDR3 protein: CASTQGTGNGYTF
CDR3 DNA: TGTGCCAGCACCCAGGGGACAGGGAACGGCTACACCTTC
J gene: TRBJ1-2
clone size: few
V gene: TRBV6-1
D gene: TRBD1

CDR3 protein: CASSEGFNTEAFF
CDR3 DNA: TGTGCCAGCAGCGAGGGGTTTAACACTGAAGCTTTCTTT
J gene: TRBJ1-1
clone size: -
V gene: TRBV9
D gene: -

CDR3 protein: CSANPFGVESRQPQHF
CDR3 DNA: TGCAGTGCTAACCCGTTCGGGGTGGAGTCGCGTCAGCCCCAGCATTTT
J gene: TRBJ1-5
clone size: -
V gene: TRBV20-1
D gene: -

CDR3 protein: CATSRDGTGGNEKLFF
CDR3 DNA: TGTGCCACCAGCAGAGATGGTACGGGCGGCAATGAAAAACTGTTTTTT
J gene: TRBJ1-4
clone size: -
V gene: TRBV15
D gene: -

CDR3 protein: CASSAGQNTGELFF
CDR3 DNA: TGTGCCAGCAGTGCAGGGCAGAACACCGGGGAGCTGTTTTTT
J gene: TRBJ2-2
clone size: -
V gene: TRBV6-1
D gene: -

CDR3 protein: CASSLATGGIQYF
CDR3 DNA: TGTGCCAGCAGCTTAGCAACCGGAGGGATCCAGTACTTC
J gene: TRBJ2-5
clone size: -
V gene: TRBV7-7
D gene: -

CDR3 protein: CASSFVSGGVDTGELFF
CDR3 DNA: TGTGCCAGCAGCTTTGTGAGCGGGGGGGTCGACACCGGGGAGCTGTTTTTT
J gene: TRBJ2-2
clone size: -
V gene: TRBV7-6
D gene: TRBD2

CDR3 protein: CSALEGVSGSTDTQYF
CDR3 DNA: TGCAGTGCTCTCGAGGGAGTTAGCGGGAGCACAGATACGCAGTATTTT
J gene: TRBJ2-3
clone size: few
V gene: TRBV20-1
D gene: TRBD2